This paragraph covers one T cell receptor beta chain sequence. Its antigen is undetermined. The data derive from a study of T cells after yellow fever vaccination. Regarding the study as a whole: Reappearance after the booster was seen for most primary-vaccination clones, at 95% to 97% CD4 and around 88% CD8.

The CDR3 contains 15 residues. The V and J ends lost 1 base and 5 bases respectively, with 15 bases between them. The V gene's germline CDR1 is SEHNR and CDR2 FQNEAQ (reference sequence). TCRdb recomputed calls from the 5' RACE reads with MiXCR, one row per CDR3 protein. The profile covers 300,000 or so distinct CDR3 sequences, with 10% to 15% appearing a single time and less than 0.55% taken by the ten largest. Source: CD4+ T cells sorted from PBMCs, taken 45 days after the yellow fever booster vaccination. This TCR came from a man aged 25 to 40 who received the YFV17D yellow fever vaccine. V and J are TRBV7-9 and TRBJ2-7, with a weak D call TRBD1 (6 bases). CDR3 coding DNA: TGTGCCAGCAGCTTAGTCCACAGGGAAGGAAACGAGCAGTACTTC. Translating gives CASSLVHREGNEQYF.